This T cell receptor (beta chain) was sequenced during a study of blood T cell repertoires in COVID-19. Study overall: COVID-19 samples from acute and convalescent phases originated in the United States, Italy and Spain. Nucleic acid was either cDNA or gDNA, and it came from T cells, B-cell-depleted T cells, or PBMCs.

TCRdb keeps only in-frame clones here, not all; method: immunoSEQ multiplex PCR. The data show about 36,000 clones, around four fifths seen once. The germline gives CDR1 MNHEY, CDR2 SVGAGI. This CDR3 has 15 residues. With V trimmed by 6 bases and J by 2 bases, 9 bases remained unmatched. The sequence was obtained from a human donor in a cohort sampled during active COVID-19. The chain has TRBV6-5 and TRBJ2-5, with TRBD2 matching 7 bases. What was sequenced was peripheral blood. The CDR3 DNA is TGTGCCAGCAGGTTCTGGGGGGGTGGACAAGAGACCCAGTACTTC. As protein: CASRFWGGGQETQYF.